These T cell receptor beta chains were read from a single sample in a study of early T cells in non-severe SARS-CoV-2 infection. TCRdb reanalysed the 5' RACE reads using MiXCR and keeps one entry per CDR3 protein. The table has tens of thousands of distinct CDR3 sequences, 8.5% to 10% seen once. This material consisted of whole blood, taken at baseline. These receptor sequences come from an adult who was a healthcare worker with PCR-confirmed SARS-CoV-2 infection or an uninfected control (not recorded which). Each CDR3 is given with its conserved first and last residue. Only some rows state a clone size, as once, few, many or a class for expanded clones.

J gene	V gene	clone size	CDR3 protein
TRBJ1-5	TRBV7-9	-	CASSLAGQPQHF
TRBJ2-1	TRBV3-1	-	CASSQESEQFF
TRBJ2-7	TRBV10-3	-	CAISKSGTGAYEQYF
TRBJ2-3	TRBV6-2/TRBV6-3	few	CASSSTFGETASTDTQYF
TRBJ2-7	TRBV11-3	-	CASSLRPTAGGGYEQYF
TRBJ2-3	TRBV9	few	CASSKRRGDTQYF
TRBJ2-1	TRBV4-1	-	CASSHASGTSGRDNEQFF
TRBJ2-1	TRBV20-1	-	CSARAPGSGRAGEQFF
TRBJ1-1	TRBV27	few	CAIAGVLNTEAFF
TRBJ2-7	TRBV5-1	-	CASGPTSGSSYEQYF
TRBJ1-3	TRBV7-6	-	CASRRTDQSTIYF
TRBJ1-5	TRBV6-1	few	CASSGETAGRSQHF
TRBJ2-2	TRBV2	many	CASSGSGANTGELFF
TRBJ2-7	TRBV9	few	CASSTGTSYEQYF
TRBJ2-3	TRBV5-5	many	CASNQIAGAGGDTQYF
TRBJ2-2	TRBV7-9	many	CASSRHSGTTNTGELFF
TRBJ2-1	TRBV5-1	few	CASSLDASGGRSSYNEQFF
TRBJ2-5	TRBV4-2	few	CASRNSLEETQYF
TRBJ2-7	TRBV9	many	CASSLGQISYEQYF
TRBJ2-7	TRBV29-1	-	CSVDRVQGEQYF
TRBJ2-7	TRBV12-3/TRBV12-4	few	CASSVSGTHYEQYF
TRBJ2-3	TRBV11-1	-	CASSPHTDTQYF
TRBJ2-3	TRBV11-1	few	CASSSKSTQYF
TRBJ2-3	TRBV6-2/TRBV6-3	few	CASSKSGNTDTQYF
TRBJ2-7	TRBV25-1	-	CASSETGRSHEQYF
TRBJ2-1	TRBV4-1	-	CASSLPGGLAGGSEQFF
TRBJ2-1	TRBV29-1	many	CSVNVLGLSTGEQFF
TRBJ1-4	TRBV4-1	-	CASSQSGQGDEKLFF
TRBJ2-7	TRBV13	-	CASSLDEYEQYF
TRBJ1-5	TRBV18	many	CASSPPGQSNQPQHF
TRBJ2-3	TRBV20-1	many	CSASTLAASTDTQYF
TRBJ1-6	TRBV7-2	few	CASSAVRNSPLHF
TRBJ2-7	TRBV27	few	CASSLAGAPYEQYF
TRBJ2-7	TRBV29-1	few	CSVASGSYEQYF
TRBJ1-2	TRBV7-8	-	CASSLAEKMNYGYTF
TRBJ2-1	TRBV2	few	CASSETGLAGGAEQFF
TRBJ1-1	TRBV25-1	few	CASSDRSGNTEAFF
TRBJ2-7	TRBV14	many	CASSLDPEGPHEQYF
TRBJ2-1	TRBV5-1	few	CASSLSQVYNEQFF
TRBJ2-3	TRBV6-5	few	CASSVSWEPTDTQYF
TRBJ2-1	TRBV11-2	many	CASRQGAAGGPMDEQFF
TRBJ2-2	TRBV6-5	many	CATTGSGELFF
TRBJ2-1	TRBV7-9	many	CASSSTRTSGRAAEQFF
TRBJ2-4	TRBV12-3/TRBV12-4	few	CASVGQMGIQYF
TRBJ1-2	TRBV19	-	CASSSNDREGYGYTF
TRBJ2-3	TRBV5-1	many	CASSLALAGGTDTQYF
TRBJ1-2	TRBV19	few	CARLYYCDYTF
TRBJ2-1	TRBV5-1	few	CASSSGAGVLYNEQFF
TRBJ1-1	TRBV6-2/TRBV6-3	medium-sized	CASSPTGLTEAFF